One sample yielded the 2 T cell receptor beta chains listed below, sequenced in a study of post-analysis software for immune sequencing data. Unique molecular identifiers had been added to the TCR beta cDNA libraries. TCRdb ran MiXCR on the PCR reads and lists one entry per CDR3 protein. This repertoire shows about 160,000 distinct CDR3 sequences, under 40% found once; its top ten account for around 30%. The sequencing here drew on blood, taken after autologous hematopoietic stem cell transplantation. These receptors came from a girl aged 10 to 17 with multiple sclerosis.

As concerns this clonotype: A much more abundant neighbour one base away suggests this may be a read error. The genes are TRBV20-1 and TRBJ2-7; D is ambiguous. The germline V gene encodes CDR1 DFQATT and CDR2 SNEGSKA (reference sequence). The CDR3 runs 11 residues. The CDR3 loop is CSAGDSLGQYF. The CDR3 DNA reads TGCAGTGCTGGAGATTCCCTCGGGCAGTACTTC.

The chain has TRBV28 and TRBJ1-5; D gene unclear. Germline lookup yields CDR1 MDHEN and CDR2 SYDVKM. V gave up 2 bases and J gave up 9 bases, with 23 bases separating them. The CDR3 consists of 17 residues. Written as DNA, the CDR3 is TGTGCCAGCAGTTTAATTGCTGTCCGTAGGTGGACTGGGCCCCAGCATTTT. Protein sequence: CASSLIAVRRWTGPQHF.